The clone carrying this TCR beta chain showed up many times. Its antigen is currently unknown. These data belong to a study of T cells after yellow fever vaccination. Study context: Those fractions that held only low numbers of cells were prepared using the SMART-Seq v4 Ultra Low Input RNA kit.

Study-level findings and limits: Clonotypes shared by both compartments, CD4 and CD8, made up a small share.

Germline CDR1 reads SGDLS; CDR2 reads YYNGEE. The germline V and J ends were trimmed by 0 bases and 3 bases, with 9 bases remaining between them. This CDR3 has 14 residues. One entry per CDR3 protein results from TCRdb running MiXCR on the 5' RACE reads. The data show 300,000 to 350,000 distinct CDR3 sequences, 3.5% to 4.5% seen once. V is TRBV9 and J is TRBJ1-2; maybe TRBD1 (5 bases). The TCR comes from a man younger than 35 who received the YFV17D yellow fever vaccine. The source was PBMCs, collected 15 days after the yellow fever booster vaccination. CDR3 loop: CASSVGGHDYGYTF. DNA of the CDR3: TGTGCCAGCAGCGTAGGTGGACACGACTATGGCTACACCTTC.